Listed here is a single T cell receptor (beta chain). Its target is unknown. Unexposed donor CD4+ T cells date from 2011-2018, before the COVID-19 pandemic. The cells were cultured for under 13 days before CD4+ T cells were isolated. This sample is part of a study of CD4 T cells in relation to SARS-CoV-2 and coronaviruses. Background on the study: ViraFEST: roughly 10-day antigen culture of PBMCs, then TCR beta CDR3 sequencing. No peptide or an HIV-1 Nef peptide pool served as negative control.

The CDR3 contains 14 residues. Per germline, CDR1 MNHEY and CDR2 SVGAGI. J lost 4 bases, V lost 5 bases, and 6 bases had no gene match. TCRdb keeps only in-frame clones here, not all; method: immunoSEQ multiplex PCR. The profile shows 20,000 to 30,000 clones, more than 60% of them singletons. Study findings and constraints: Crossreactivity was assessed only for spike protein, not other viral proteins.

The V gene is TRBV6-5, the J gene TRBJ2-3, with 7 bases fitting TRBD2. Material: CD4+ T cells from PBMCs, cultured in vitro. The sequence was obtained from a human donor in good health. This CDR3 is CASSPGGGADTQYF. CDR3 DNA: TGTGCCAGCAGTCCGGGAGGTGGCGCAGATACGCAGTATTTT.